The 23 T cell receptor beta chains presented below share a single source sample, sequenced in a study of CD8+CD57+ T cells in acquired aplastic anemia (dated by TCRdb to between 2017 and 2018). The data were produced on an Illumina HiSeq 2000. Genomic DNA was used as template for profiling of TCR beta VDJ combinations and CDR3 sequences. TCRdb's own reprocessing of the public reads used fastp at Q25 and MiXCR and kept productive beta chains. Rows merge per CDR3 protein into single entries with the most common DNA and genes. The sample table contains hundreds of thousands of distinct CDR3 sequences; only one count was recorded for roughly three fifths of them. The ten largest clones capture approximately 8% of the sample. The sequencing input was sorted CD4+, CD8+, or CD8+CD57+ T cells (not recorded which) from PBMCs. These receptors all come from a human donor with severe aplastic anemia or a healthy control (not recorded which).

This clonotype was counted many times. The V and J genes are TRBV6-4 and TRBJ1-5; unclear D gene. Trimming cost V 5 bases and J 0 bases, with 11 bases left between them. The length of the CDR3 is 15 residues. The V gene's germline CDR1 is MRHNA and CDR2 SNTAGT. The CDR3 region is CASSKVHHSNQPQHF. As DNA, the CDR3 is TGTGCCAGCAGTAAGGTACACCATAGCAATCAGCCCCAGCATTTT.

A remark on this clonotype: The conserved closing phenylalanine or tryptophan is absent in this CDR3, likely reflecting a read error. The V gene is TRBV5-4, the J gene TRBJ2-7; D gene ambiguous. The CDR3 loop spans 13 amino acids. V lost 0 bases and J lost 6, with 10 bases in between. Looked up from germline, CDR1 is SGHNT and CDR2 is YYREEE (reference sequence). The CDR3 reads CASSLGGRREQYS. In DNA form, the CDR3 reads TGTGCCAGCAGCTTGGGGGGTCGACGCGAGCAGTACTCC.

The rearrangement joins TRBV20-1 to TRBJ1-6; tentatively, D is TRBD1 (6 bases). The V gene lost 3 bases and the J gene lost 10 bases, with 16 bases spanning the gap. From germline, CDR1 is DFQATT and CDR2 SNEGSKA (reference sequence). This CDR3 region has 14 residues. This CDR3 reads CSASGGASGSPLHF. CDR3 DNA sequence: TGCAGTGCTAGTGGGGGGGCGTCGGGGTCACCCCTCCACTTT.

This clonotype was seen many times. V is TRBV7-3 and J is TRBJ1-1; the D is unclear. The CDR3 is made up of 15 amino acids. The germline V gene has CDR1 SGHTA and CDR2 FQGTGA. Trimming stripped 0 bases from V and 4 bases from J, with 12 bases between. The CDR3 reads CASSLTPPRGTEAFF. CDR3 DNA sequence: TGTGCCAGCAGCTTAACCCCCCCTAGAGGCACTGAAGCTTTCTTT.

This clonotype was found a few times. The chain combines TRBV2 with TRBJ2-7; 8 bases are a match to TRBD1. Germline V gives CDR1 SNHLY, CDR2 FYNNEI. The V segment lost 6 bases and the J segment 3 bases; nucleotides outside the gene matches: 10. The CDR3 is 15 amino acids. CDR3 sequence reads: CASRVGTGGFYEQYF. CDR3 DNA: TGTGCCAGCAGAGTAGGGACAGGAGGGTTCTACGAGCAGTACTTC. Variable domain in full (rest from reference TRBV2 and TRBJ2-7): EPEVTQTPSHQVTQMGQEVILRCVPISNHLYFYWYRQILGQKVEFLVSFYNNEISEKSEIFDDQFSVERPDGSNFTLKIRSTKLEDSAMYFCASRVGTGGFYEQYFGPGTRLTVT.

A remark on this clonotype: Sequence at one end of the junction differs from germline and may be a read error. This chain joins TRBV10-3 and TRBJ2-7; 8 positions match TRBD1. The CDR3 consists of 15 residues. The V gene's germline CDR1 is ENHRY and CDR2 SYGVKD. CDR3 protein: CASSYMGQAAYEQYF. The CDR3 nucleotides read TGTGCCAGCAGTTACATGGGACAGGCCGCCTACGAGCAGTACTTC.

The CDR3 nucleotides read TGTGCCAGTAGTACACTAGCGCACCAAGAGACCCAGTACTTC. This encodes CASSTLAHQETQYF. The V call is TRBV19, the J call TRBJ2-5; 7 positions agree with TRBD2. This CDR3 comprises 14 residues. V lost 4 bases and J lost 0; bases outside the gene matches: 2. Germline lookup yields CDR1 LNHDA and CDR2 SQIVND (reference sequence).

This clonotype has a handful of counts. The V gene is TRBV10-3, the J gene TRBJ2-5; D remains unclear. The CDR3 is made up of 13 amino acids. The germline V and J ends were trimmed by 1 base and 2 bases, with 5 bases remaining between them. Germline CDR1 and CDR2: ENHRY and SYGVKD. CDR3 region: CAISEYRQETQYF. The CDR3 DNA follows: TGTGCCATCAGTGAGTACAGACAAGAGACCCAGTACTTC.

This clonotype was recorded many times. The chain has TRBV20-1 and TRBJ2-1, with 7 bases identical to TRBD1. CDR1 and CDR2 from the germline V gene are DFQATT and SNEGSKA (reference sequence). The CDR3 runs to 15 residues. Trimming at V came to 2 bases and at J to 7 bases, leaving 11 bases not matched to a gene. Here the CDR3 reads CSARSLGQETNEQFF. CDR3 in DNA: TGCAGTGCTAGATCCCTTGGACAGGAGACAAATGAGCAGTTCTTC.

The chain's CDR3 is CSVEDQTRSYEQYF. The CDR3 DNA is TGCAGCGTTGAAGATCAGACCAGATCCTACGAGCAGTACTTC. The V gene is TRBV29-1, the J gene TRBJ2-7; no definite D call. This CDR3 region has 14 residues. V was cut by 0 bases and J by 1 base, with 10 bases left in between. In germline, CDR1 is SQVTM, CDR2 ANQGSEA.

The chain recombines TRBV28 with TRBJ1-3, with TRBD1 matching 9 bases. V was pared by 10 bases and J by 0 bases, with 7 bases of the junction left unmatched. This CDR3 region has 15 residues. Germline V gene lookup returns CDR1 MDHEN and CDR2 SYDVKM. The CDR3 DNA reads TGTGCCATGGGGACAGGGCCGCGCTCTGGAAACACCATATATTTT. This gives the protein CAMGTGPRSGNTIYF.

This clonotype has ten or more counts. This chain links TRBV24-1 with TRBJ2-2; 8 nucleotides line up with TRBD2. CDR1 is KGHDR, CDR2 SFDVKD, per germline. The CDR3 totals 16 residues. Losses at the gene ends were 3 bases for V and 4 bases for J; bases not matched to a gene: 6. CDR3 in amino acids: CATSDPGGVSTGELFF. CDR3 sequence (DNA): TGTGCCACCAGTGATCCGGGAGGGGTGAGCACCGGGGAGCTGTTTTTT.

A note on this clonotype: Relative to the germline gene, one junction end is altered; a read error may explain this. The rearrangement uses TRBV5-1 and TRBJ2-2; 9 bases fit TRBD2. The germline gives CDR1 SGHRS, CDR2 YFSETQ. The CDR3 is made up of 16 amino acids. This CDR3 is CASSLETLAGTGELPF. For the CDR3, the DNA is TGCGCCAGCAGCTTGGAGACGCTAGCGGGGACCGGGGAGCTGCCTTTT. The full variable domain, in which reference TRBV5-1 and TRBJ2-2 provide the parts outside the CDR3, is KAGVTQTPRYLIKTRGQQVTLSCSPISGHRSVSWYQQTPGQGLQFLFEYFSETQRNKGNFPGRFSGRQFSNSRSEMNVSTLELGDSALYLCASSLETLAGTGELPFGEGSRLTVL.

The chain is built from TRBV9 and TRBJ2-5; D is unresolved. Germline V gives CDR1 SGDLS, CDR2 YYNGEE. The CDR3 is made up of 10 amino acids. The V gene lost 7 bases and the J gene lost 1 base, with 2 bases spanning the gap. Written as DNA, the CDR3 is TGTGCCAGCCCCCAAGAGACCCAGTACTTC. Encoded protein: CASPQETQYF.

This clonotype was detected many times. The chain has TRBV11-3 and TRBJ2-3, with TRBD2 identical over 14 bases. V shed 5 bases and J 0 bases; nucleotides not matched to a gene: 4. This CDR3 has 17 residues. Germline V gene sequence: CDR1 SGHNT, CDR2 YENEEA. The CDR3 coding sequence is TGTGCCAGCAGCCGGACTAGCGGGGGGCCGAGCACAGATACGCAGTATTTT. Translating gives CASSRTSGGPSTDTQYF.

The chain links TRBV27 to TRBJ1-2; unclear D gene. CDR1 is MNHEY and CDR2 is SMNVEV in the germline V gene (reference sequence). The ends were cut back, 2 bases at V and 8 bases at J, with 9 bases in the middle. The CDR3 extends over 12 amino acids. CDR3 residues: CASSLGIEGYTF. The CDR3 bases are TGTGCCAGCAGTTTAGGCATTGAGGGCTACACCTTC.

The gene calls are TRBV19 and TRBJ1-5, with a possible D match to TRBD1 (6 bases). CDR1 LNHDA and CDR2 SQIVND come from the germline V gene (reference sequence). V lost 8 bases to trimming and J lost 1 base, with 9 bases between them. CDR3 length: 13 amino acids. The CDR3 DNA is TGTGCCAGTGGGGACACAAGCAATCAGCCCCAGCATTTT. Translating gives CASGDTSNQPQHF.

The chain is built from TRBV19 and TRBJ2-7; TRBD2 matches 7 bases. The J segment lost 7 bases and the V segment lost 3 bases, leaving 6 bases of the junction unmatched. CDR1 is LNHDA, CDR2 SQIVND, per germline (reference sequence). The CDR3 is 13 amino acids. This CDR3 is CASSMAGVWEQYF. CDR3 nucleotide sequence: TGTGCCAGTAGTATGGCGGGAGTATGGGAGCAGTACTTC.

This clonotype was counted between two and nine times. The V call is TRBV9, the J call TRBJ2-1, with D perhaps matching TRBD1 or TRBD2 (6 bases each). The length of the CDR3 is 12 residues. V was trimmed by 3 bases and J by 9 bases, leaving 10 bases between them. CDR1 is SGDLS, CDR2 YYNGEE, per germline. Here the CDR3 reads CASSGGRGEQFF. In DNA, the CDR3 is TGTGCCAGCAGCGGGGGGCGGGGTGAGCAGTTCTTC.

The chain carries TRBV7-3 and TRBJ2-7, with TRBD1 matching 7 bases. This CDR3 contains 13 residues. The ends lost 8 bases at V and 1 base at J; junction bases unmatched: 5. Germline V CDR1 and CDR2: SGHTA, FQGTGA. This chain's CDR3 is CASLEQGSYEQYF. The DNA for the CDR3 is TGTGCCAGCCTCGAACAGGGGTCCTACGAGCAGTACTTC. The full variable domain, completed using reference TRBV7-3 and TRBJ2-7, is GAGVSQTPSNKVTEKGKYVELRCDPISGHTALYWYRQSLGQGPEFLIYFQGTGAADDSGLPNDRFFAVRPEGSVSTLKIQRTERGDSAVYLCASLEQGSYEQYFGPGTRLTVT.

This clonotype was found many times. The CDR3 loop reads CASSPPGTAAEAFF. For the CDR3, the DNA is TGTGCCAGCAGCCCACCCGGGACAGCGGCTGAAGCTTTCTTT. This rearrangement joins TRBV13 to TRBJ1-1; TRBD1 matches at 7 bases. Germline V gene data show CDR1 as PRHDT and CDR2 as FYEKMQ (reference sequence). The CDR3 consists of 14 residues. J lost 6 bases, V lost 5 bases, and 9 bases had no gene match.

This clonotype was recorded once. The J gene is TRBJ1-5, the V gene TRBV19, with D hard to call. Germline V CDR1 and CDR2: LNHDA, SQIVND (reference sequence). This CDR3 is 15 amino acids long. The ends were cut back, 0 bases at V and 2 bases at J, with 8 bases in the middle. The CDR3 here is CASSIDVSRNQPQHF. The CDR3 DNA reads as TGTGCCAGTAGTATAGATGTCTCGCGCAATCAGCCCCAGCATTTT.

The CDR3 is CSASYSGGEGETQYF. In DNA, the CDR3 is TGCAGTGCTAGCTATAGCGGGGGGGAGGGAGAGACCCAGTACTTC. The chain employs TRBV20-1 and TRBJ2-5; 11 positions match TRBD2. This CDR3 is built from 15 residues. V lost 3 bases to trimming and J lost 4 bases; unmatched junction nucleotides: 7. The germline gives CDR1 DFQATT, CDR2 SNEGSKA (reference sequence).